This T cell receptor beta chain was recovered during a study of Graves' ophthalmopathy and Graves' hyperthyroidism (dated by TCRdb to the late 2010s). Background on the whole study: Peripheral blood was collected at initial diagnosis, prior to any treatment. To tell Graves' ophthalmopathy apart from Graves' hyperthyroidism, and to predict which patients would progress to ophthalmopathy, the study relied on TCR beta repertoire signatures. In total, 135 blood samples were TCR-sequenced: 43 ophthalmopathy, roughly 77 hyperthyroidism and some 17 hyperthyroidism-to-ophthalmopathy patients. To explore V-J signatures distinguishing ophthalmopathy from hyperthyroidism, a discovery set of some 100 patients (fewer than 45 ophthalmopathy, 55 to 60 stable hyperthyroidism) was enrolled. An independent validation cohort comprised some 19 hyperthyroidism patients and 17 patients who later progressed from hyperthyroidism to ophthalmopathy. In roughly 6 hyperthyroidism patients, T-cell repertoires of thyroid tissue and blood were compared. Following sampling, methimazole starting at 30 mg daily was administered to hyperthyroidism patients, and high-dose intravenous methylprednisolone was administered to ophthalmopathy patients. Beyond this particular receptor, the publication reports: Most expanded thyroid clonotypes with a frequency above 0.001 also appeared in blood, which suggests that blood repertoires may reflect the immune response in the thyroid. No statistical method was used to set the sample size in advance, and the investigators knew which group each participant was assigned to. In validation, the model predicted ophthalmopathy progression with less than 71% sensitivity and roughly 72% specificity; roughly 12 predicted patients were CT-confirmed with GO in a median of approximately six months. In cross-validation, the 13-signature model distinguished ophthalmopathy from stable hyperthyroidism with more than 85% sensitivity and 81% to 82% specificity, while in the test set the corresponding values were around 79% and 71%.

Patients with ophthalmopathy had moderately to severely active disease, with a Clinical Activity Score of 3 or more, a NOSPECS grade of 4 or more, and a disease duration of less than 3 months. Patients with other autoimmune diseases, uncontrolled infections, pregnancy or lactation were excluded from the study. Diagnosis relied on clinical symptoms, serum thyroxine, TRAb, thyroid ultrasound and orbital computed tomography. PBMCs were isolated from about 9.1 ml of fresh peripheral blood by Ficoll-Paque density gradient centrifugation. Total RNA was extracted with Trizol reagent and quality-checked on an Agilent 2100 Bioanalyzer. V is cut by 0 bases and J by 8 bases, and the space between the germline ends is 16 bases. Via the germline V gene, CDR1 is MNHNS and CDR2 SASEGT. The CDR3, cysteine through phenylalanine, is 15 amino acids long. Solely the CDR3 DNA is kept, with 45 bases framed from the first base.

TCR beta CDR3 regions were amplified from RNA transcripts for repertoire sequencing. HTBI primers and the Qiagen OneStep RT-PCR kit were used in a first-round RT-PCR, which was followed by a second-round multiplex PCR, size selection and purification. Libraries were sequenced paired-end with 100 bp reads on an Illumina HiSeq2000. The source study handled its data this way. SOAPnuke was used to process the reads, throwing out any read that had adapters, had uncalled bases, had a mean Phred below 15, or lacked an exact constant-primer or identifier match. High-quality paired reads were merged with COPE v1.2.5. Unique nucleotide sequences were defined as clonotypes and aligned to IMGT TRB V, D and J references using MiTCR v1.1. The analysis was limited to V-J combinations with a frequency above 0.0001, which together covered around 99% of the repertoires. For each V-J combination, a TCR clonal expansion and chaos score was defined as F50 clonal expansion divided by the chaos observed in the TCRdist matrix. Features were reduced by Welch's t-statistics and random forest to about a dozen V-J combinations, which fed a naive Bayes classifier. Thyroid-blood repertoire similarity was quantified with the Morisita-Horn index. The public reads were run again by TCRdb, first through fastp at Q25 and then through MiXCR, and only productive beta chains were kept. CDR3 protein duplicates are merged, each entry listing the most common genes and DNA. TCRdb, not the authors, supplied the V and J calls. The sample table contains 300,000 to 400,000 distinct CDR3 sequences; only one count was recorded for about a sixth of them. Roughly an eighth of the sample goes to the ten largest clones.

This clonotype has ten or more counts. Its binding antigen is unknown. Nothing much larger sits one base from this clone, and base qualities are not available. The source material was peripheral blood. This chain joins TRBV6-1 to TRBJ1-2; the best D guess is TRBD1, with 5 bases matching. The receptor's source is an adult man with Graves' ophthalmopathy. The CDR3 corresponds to CASSEALRAHRGYTF. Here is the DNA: TGTGCCAGCAGTGAAGCGCTTCGGGCTCACAGGGGCTACACCTTC.